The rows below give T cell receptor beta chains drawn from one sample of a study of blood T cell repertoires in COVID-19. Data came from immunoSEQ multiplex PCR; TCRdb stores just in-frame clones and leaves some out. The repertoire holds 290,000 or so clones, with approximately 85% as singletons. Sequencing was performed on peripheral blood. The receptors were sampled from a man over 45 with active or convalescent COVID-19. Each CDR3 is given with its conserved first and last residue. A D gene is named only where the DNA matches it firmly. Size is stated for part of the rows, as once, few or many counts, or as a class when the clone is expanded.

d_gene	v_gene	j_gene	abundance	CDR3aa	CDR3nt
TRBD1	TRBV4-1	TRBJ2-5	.	CASSQGGTGREKTQYF	TGCGCCAGCAGCCAAGGGGGGACAGGCAGAGAGAAGACCCAGTACTTC
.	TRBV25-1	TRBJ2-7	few	CASRPGTYEQYF	TGTGCCAGCCGCCCGGGGACCTACGAGCAGTACTTC
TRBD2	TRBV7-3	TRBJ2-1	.	CASSLMALAGGPTYNEQFF	TGTGCCAGCAGCTTAATGGCCCTAGCGGGAGGGCCAACCTACAATGAGCAGTTCTTC
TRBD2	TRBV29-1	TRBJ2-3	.	CSVGQLAGADTQYF	TGCAGCGTTGGACAACTAGCGGGAGCAGATACGCAGTATTTT
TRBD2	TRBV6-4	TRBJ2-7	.	CASSELLAGEEYF	TGTGCCAGCAGTGAGCTTCTAGCGGGAGAAGAGTACTTC
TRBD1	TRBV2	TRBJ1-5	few	CASGGTGGNQPQHF	TGTGCCAGCGGGGGGACAGGCGGCAATCAGCCCCAGCATTTT
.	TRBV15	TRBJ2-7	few	CATSSSPGNYEQYF	TGTGCCACCAGCAGCTCCCCAGGGAACTACGAGCAGTACTTC
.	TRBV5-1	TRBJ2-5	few	CASSLSTRQETQYF	TGCGCCAGCAGCTTGTCGACTAGACAAGAGACCCAGTACTTC
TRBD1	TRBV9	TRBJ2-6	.	CASSVVTGGSGANVLTF	TGTGCCAGCAGCGTGGTGACAGGGGGCTCTGGGGCCAACGTCCTGACTTTC
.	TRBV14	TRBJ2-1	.	CASSQMTHPYYNEQFF	TGTGCCAGCAGCCAAATGACACACCCTTACTACAATGAGCAGTTCTTC
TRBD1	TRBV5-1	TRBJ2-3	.	CASSLGQGATDTQYF	TGCGCCAGCAGCTTGGGACAGGGGGCGACAGATACGCAGTATTTT
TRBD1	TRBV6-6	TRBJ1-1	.	CASSPGQGVVANTEAFF	TGTGCCAGCAGTCCGGGACAGGGTGTAGTGGCGAACACTGAAGCTTTCTTT
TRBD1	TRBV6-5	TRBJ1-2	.	CASWDRGNGYTF	TGTGCCAGCTGGGACAGGGGTAATGGCTACACCTTC
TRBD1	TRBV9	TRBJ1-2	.	CASSVGSGTGRGGYTF	TGTGCCAGCAGCGTAGGGAGTGGGACAGGCCGAGGAGGCTACACCTTC
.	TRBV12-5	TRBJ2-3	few	CASGLRLLDTDTQYF	TGTGCTAGTGGTTTACGGTTGTTAGACACAGATACGCAGTATTTT
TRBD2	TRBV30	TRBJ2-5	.	CAWIQSFRSGRGETQYF	TGTGCCTGGATCCAGTCTTTTCGTAGCGGGAGAGGGGAGACCCAGTACTTC
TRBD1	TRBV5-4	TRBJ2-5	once	CASSSDRARLEETQYF	TGTGCCAGCAGCTCTGACAGGGCGCGTTTGGAAGAGACCCAGTACTTC
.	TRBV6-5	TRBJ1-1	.	CASSYRWTRGNSEAFF	TGTGCCAGCAGTTACCGGTGGACAAGGGGGAACTCTGAAGCTTTCTTT
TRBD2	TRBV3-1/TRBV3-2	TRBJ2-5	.	CASSTSGTETQYF	TGTGCCAGCTCCACTAGCGGTACAGAGACCCAGTACTTC
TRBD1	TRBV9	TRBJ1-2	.	CASSRDRGSNYGYTF	TGTGCCAGCAGCCGAGACAGGGGCTCCAACTATGGCTACACCTTC
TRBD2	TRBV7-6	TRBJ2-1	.	CASSSVSGSPQPYNEQFF	TGTGCCAGCAGCTCCGTTAGCGGGAGCCCTCAGCCTTACAATGAGCAGTTCTTC
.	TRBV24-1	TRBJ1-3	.	CATSDSRGSGNTIYF	TGTGCCACCAGTGATTCCAGGGGCTCTGGAAACACCATATATTTT
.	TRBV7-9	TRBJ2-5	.	CASSLDSQETQYF	TGTGCCAGCAGCCTCGACAGTCAAGAGACCCAGTACTTC
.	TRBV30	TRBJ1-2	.	CACKGGYGYTF	TGTGCCTGTAAGGGGGGGTATGGCTACACCTTC
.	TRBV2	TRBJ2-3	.	CASSYGGDTQYF	TGTGCCAGCAGTTATGGGGGCGATACGCAGTATTTT
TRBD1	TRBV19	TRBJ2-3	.	CASSIDLGQGSDTQYF	TGTGCCAGTAGTATAGATCTTGGACAGGGATCAGATACGCAGTATTTT
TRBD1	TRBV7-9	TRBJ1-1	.	CASSPRQGSEAFF	TGTGCCAGCAGCCCAAGACAGGGATCGGAAGCTTTCTTT
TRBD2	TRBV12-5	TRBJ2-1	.	CASGILAERNNEQFF	TGTGCTAGTGGTATACTAGCGGAGCGCAACAATGAGCAGTTCTTC
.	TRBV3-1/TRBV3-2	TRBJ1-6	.	CASSQGASPLHF	TGTGCCAGCAGCCAGGGGGCGTCACCCCTCCACTTT
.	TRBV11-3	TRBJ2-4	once	CASSPKGGLAKNIQYF	TGTGCCAGCAGCCCGAAAGGCGGACTAGCCAAAAACATTCAGTACTTC
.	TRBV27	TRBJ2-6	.	CASSLRMGAAGANVLTF	TGTGCCAGCAGTTTACGAATGGGCGCTGCTGGGGCCAACGTCCTGACTTTC
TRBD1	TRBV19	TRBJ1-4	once	CASIGRAPTGDRSSNEKLFF	TGTGCCAGTATTGGAAGGGCCCCGACAGGGGACCGCTCCTCTAATGAAAAACTGTTTTTT
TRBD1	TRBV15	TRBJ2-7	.	CATSRTGGTYEQYF	TGTGCCACCAGCAGGACAGGGGGCACCTACGAGCAGTACTTC
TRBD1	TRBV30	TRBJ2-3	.	CAWSDGQGFTDTQYF	TGTGCCTGGAGTGACGGACAGGGATTCACAGATACGCAGTATTTT
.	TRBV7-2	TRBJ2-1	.	CASSPRGVAGSSYNEQFF	TGTGCCAGCAGCCCTAGGGGGGTAGCGGGCAGCTCCTACAATGAGCAGTTCTTC
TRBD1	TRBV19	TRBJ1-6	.	CASSPEGTGYSPLHF	TGTGCCAGTAGTCCAGAAGGGACAGGTTACTCACCCCTCCACTTT
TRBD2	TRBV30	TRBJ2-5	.	CAWSVRGGLAGGSETQYF	TGTGCCTGGAGTGTACGAGGGGGACTAGCGGGAGGGTCAGAGACCCAGTACTTC
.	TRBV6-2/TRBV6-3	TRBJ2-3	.	CASSYGLQTDTQYF	TGTGCCAGCAGTTACGGCCTTCAAACAGATACGCAGTATTTT
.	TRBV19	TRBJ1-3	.	CASSPGLDSGNTIYF	TGTGCCAGTAGCCCGGGACTGGACTCTGGAAACACCATATATTTT
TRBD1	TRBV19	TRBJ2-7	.	CASSIGGTGAGEQYF	TGTGCCAGTAGTATAGGAGGGACAGGTGCAGGCGAGCAGTACTTC
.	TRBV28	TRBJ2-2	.	CASTRNTGELFF	TGTGCCAGCACGAGGAACACCGGGGAGCTGTTTTTT
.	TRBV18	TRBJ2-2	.	CASSPGLTTGELFF	TGTGCCAGCTCCCCCGGACTAACCACCGGGGAGCTGTTTTTT
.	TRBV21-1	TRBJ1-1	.	CATDPCRDEPPLSGTGSVGEAFF	TGTGCCACCGACCCCTGTCGGGACGAGCCCCCGTTGTCCGGGACAGGGAGCGTCGGTGAAGCTTTCTTT
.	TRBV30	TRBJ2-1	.	CAWSVRAGWNEQFF	TGTGCCTGGAGTGTGAGGGCGGGGTGGAATGAGCAGTTCTTC
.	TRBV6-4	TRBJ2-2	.	CASSAGNTGELFF	TGTGCCAGCAGCGCCGGGAACACCGGGGAGCTGTTTTTT
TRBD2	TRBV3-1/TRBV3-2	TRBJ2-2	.	CASSQASGRLNTGELFF	TGTGCCAGCAGCCAGGCCAGCGGGAGGTTGAACACCGGGGAGCTGTTTTTT
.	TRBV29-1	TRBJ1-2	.	CSVPSSAAYGYTF	TGCAGCGTTCCGTCGAGCGCCGCCTATGGCTACACCTTC
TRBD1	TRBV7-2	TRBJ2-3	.	CASSDAGTGGSDTQYF	TGTGCCAGCAGCGACGCCGGGACAGGAGGGTCAGATACGCAGTATTTT
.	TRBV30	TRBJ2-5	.	CAWSPQRRTQYF	TGTGCCTGGTCCCCGCAGAGGAGGACCCAGTACTTC
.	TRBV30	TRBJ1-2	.	CAWSDGARGVGGYTF	TGTGCCTGGAGCGACGGGGCCAGGGGTGTCGGTGGCTACACCTTC
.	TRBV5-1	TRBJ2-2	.	CASSFSAGELFF	TGCGCCAGCAGCTTTAGCGCCGGGGAGCTGTTTTTT
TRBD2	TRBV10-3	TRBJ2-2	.	CAISESWFKRESPGELFF	TGTGCCATCAGTGAGTCATGGTTTAAGCGGGAGTCCCCCGGGGAGCTGTTTTTT
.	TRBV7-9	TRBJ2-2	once	CASSLPVGFGTGELFF	TGTGCCAGCAGCTTACCAGTCGGGTTCGGCACCGGGGAGCTGTTTTTT
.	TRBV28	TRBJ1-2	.	CASSLGVVANYGYTF	TGTGCCAGCAGCCTCGGGGTAGTGGCTAACTATGGCTACACCTTC
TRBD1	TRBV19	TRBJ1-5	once	CASSRGLGQYNQPQHF	TGTGCCAGTAGTAGGGGACTGGGACAGTATAATCAGCCCCAGCATTTT
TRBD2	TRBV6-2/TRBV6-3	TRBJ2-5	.	CASSRPSGLAGQETQYF	TGTGCCAGCAGCCGACCCAGCGGACTAGCGGGCCAGGAGACCCAGTACTTC